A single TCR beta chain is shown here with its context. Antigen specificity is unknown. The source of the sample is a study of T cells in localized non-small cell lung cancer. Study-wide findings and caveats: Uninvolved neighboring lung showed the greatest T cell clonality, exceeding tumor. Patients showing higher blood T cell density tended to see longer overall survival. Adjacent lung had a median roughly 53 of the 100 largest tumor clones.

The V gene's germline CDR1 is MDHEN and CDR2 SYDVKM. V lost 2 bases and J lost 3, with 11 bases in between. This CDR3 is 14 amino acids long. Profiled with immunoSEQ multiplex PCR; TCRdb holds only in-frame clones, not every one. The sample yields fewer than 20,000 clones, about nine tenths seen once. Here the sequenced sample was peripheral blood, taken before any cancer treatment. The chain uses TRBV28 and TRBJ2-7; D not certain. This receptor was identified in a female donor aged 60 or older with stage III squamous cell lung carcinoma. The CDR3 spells CASSLGPPVYEQYF. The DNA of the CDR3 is TGTGCCAGCAGTTTAGGTCCCCCGGTCTACGAGCAGTACTTC.